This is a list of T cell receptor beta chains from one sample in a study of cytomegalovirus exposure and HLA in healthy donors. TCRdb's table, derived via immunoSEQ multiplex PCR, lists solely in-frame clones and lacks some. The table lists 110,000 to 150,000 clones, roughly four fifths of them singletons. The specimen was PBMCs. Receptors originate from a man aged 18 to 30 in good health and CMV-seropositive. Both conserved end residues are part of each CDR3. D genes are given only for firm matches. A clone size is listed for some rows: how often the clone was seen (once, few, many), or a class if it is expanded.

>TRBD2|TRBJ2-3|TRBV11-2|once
TGTGCCAGCAGCTTCACTAGCGGGAGGGCCTCAGATACGCAGTATTTT
CASSFTSGRASDTQYF
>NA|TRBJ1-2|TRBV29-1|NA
TGCAGCGTTGACACTAACTATGGCTACACCTTC
CSVDTNYGYTF
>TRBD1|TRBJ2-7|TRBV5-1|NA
TGCGCCAGCAGCTCGGGACAGGGGAGGGAGTACGAGCAGTACTTC
CASSSGQGREYEQYF
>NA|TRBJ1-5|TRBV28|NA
TGTGCCAGCACCGTATGGGGGGGGTATAGCAATCAGCCCCAGCATTTT
CASTVWGGYSNQPQHF
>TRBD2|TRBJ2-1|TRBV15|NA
TGTGCCACCAAAAAGGGCGGGAGCTCCTACAATGAGCAGTTCTTC
CATKKGGSSYNEQFF
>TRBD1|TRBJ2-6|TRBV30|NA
TGTGCCTGGAGTGTACGACAGGGAAGGACTGGGGCCAACGTCCTGACTTTC
CAWSVRQGRTGANVLTF
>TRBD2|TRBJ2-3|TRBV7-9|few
TGTGCCAGCAGCTGGGGACTAGCGGGAGGGCTCTACACAGATACGCAGTATTTT
CASSWGLAGGLYTDTQYF
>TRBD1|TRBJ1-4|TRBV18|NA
TGTGCCAGCTCACTTGACAGGGGTAATGAAAAACTGTTTTTT
CASSLDRGNEKLFF
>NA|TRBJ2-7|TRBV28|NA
TGTGCCAGCAAGCCGGGGGATTCCCCCTACGAGCAGTACTTC
CASKPGDSPYEQYF
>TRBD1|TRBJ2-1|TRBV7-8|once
TGTGCCAGCACGCACGGGCAGGGGGCAGGAAATGAGCAGTTCTTC
CASTHGQGAGNEQFF
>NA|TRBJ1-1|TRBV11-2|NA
TGTGCCAGCAGCTTAGCCGTCAGGGACACTGAAGCTTTCTTT
CASSLAVRDTEAFF
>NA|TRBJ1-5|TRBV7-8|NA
TGTGCCAGCAGCTTAAGGGAAGGGAACGGGACTCCCCAGCATTTT
CASSLREGNGTPQHF
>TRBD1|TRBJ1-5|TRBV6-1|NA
TGTGCCAGCAGTGCCAACCGCCCTACAGGGGCTAGCAATCAGCCCCAGCATTTT
CASSANRPTGASNQPQHF
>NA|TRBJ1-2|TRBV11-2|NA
TGTGCCAGCAGCCCCCGGGGGGATTATAACTATGGCTACACCTTC
CASSPRGDYNYGYTF
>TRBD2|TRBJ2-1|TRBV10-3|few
TGTGCCATCAGTGAGACTAGCGGGAGGGCATTCAATTTCGATGAGCAGTTCTTC
CAISETSGRAFNFDEQFF
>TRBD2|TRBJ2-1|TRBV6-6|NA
TGTGCCAGCAGTGCTAGCGGGAGGGCCCACAATGAGCAGTTCTTC
CASSASGRAHNEQFF
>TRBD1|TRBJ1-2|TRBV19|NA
TGTGCCAGTAGTACCCCGGGACAGCACTATGGCTACACCTTC
CASSTPGQHYGYTF
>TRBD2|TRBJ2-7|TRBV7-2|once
TGTGCCAGCAGCCTTAGCGGGAGCTCCTACGAGCAGTACTTC
CASSLSGSSYEQYF
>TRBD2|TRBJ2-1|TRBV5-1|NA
TGCGCCAGCAGCTTGGGAAACACTCCTCGGGTAGCGGGGTACAATGAGCAGTTCTTC
CASSLGNTPRVAGYNEQFF
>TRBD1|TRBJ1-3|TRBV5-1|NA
TGCGCCAGCAGCTTGACGGACAGGTCAGGAAACACCATATATTTT
CASSLTDRSGNTIYF
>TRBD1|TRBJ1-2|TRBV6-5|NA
TGTGCCAGCAGTTACTTGGGACAGGCGAATGGCTACACCTTC
CASSYLGQANGYTF
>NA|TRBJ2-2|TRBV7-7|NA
TGTGCTAGCAGCCCCCGGACTCCGCTTAACACCGGGGAGCTGTTTTTT
CASSPRTPLNTGELFF
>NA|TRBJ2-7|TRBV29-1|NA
TGCAGCGCTAGGACAGTAGGGAGAGTTAACGAGCAGTACTTC
CSARTVGRVNEQYF
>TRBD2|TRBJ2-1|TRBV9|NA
TGTGCCAGCAGCGTAGAGGGACTAGCGGGGAGGGATGAGCAGTTCTTC
CASSVEGLAGRDEQFF
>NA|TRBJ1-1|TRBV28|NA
TGTGCCAGCAGTTCCCCCCGGGGTCTGAACACTGAAGCTTTCTTT
CASSSPRGLNTEAFF
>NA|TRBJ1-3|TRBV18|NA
TGTGCCAGCTCACAGTCAACACCCCTTACAGGGACTGGAAACACCATATATTTT
CASSQSTPLTGTGNTIYF
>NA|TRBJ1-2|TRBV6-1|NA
TGTGCCAGCAGTGGGACAGCAGCTAACTATGGCTACACCTTC
CASSGTAANYGYTF
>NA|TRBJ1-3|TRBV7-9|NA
TGTGCCAGCAGCTTTTGGGCCATCTCTGGAAACACCATATATTTT
CASSFWAISGNTIYF
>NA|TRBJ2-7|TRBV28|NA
TGTGCCAGCAGTCGCCCCCAGGGGCGGGAGTACCCCTACGAGCAGTACTTC
CASSRPQGREYPYEQYF
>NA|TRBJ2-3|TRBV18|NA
TGTGCCAGCTCATCAGGGGGGATTATGCTAGGAAATACGCAGTATTTT
CASSSGGIMLGNTQYF
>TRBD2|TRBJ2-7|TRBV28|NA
TGTGCCAGCAGTAGCCGCGGGGGACCGCTAGCCTACGAGCAGTACTTC
CASSSRGGPLAYEQYF
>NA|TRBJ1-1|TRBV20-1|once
TGCAGTGCCCCACTCCACACTGAAGCTTTCTTT
CSAPLHTEAFF
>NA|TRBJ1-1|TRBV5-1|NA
TGCGCCAGCGCTTCGGAGGGGCAGAACACTGAAGCTTTCTTT
CASASEGQNTEAFF
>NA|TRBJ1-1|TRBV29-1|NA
TGCAGCGTTGAAGACACATCGAACACTGAAGCTTTCTTT
CSVEDTSNTEAFF
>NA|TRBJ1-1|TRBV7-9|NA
TGTGCCAGCAGCTTAGTTATGAACACTGAAGCTTTCTTT
CASSLVMNTEAFF
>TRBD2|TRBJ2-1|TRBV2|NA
TGTGCCAGCAGTTCCTCTGGGGCTAGCGGACCCTACAATGAGCAGTTCTTC
CASSSSGASGPYNEQFF
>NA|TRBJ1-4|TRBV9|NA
TGTGCCAGCAGCGCCCGAAGGGGGTCGGGGGAAAAACTGTTTTTT
CASSARRGSGEKLFF
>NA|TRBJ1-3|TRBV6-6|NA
TGTGCCACCTTTCGACAGGCTTTAGGAAACACCATATATTTT
CATFRQALGNTIYF
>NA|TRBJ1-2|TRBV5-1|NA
TGCGCCAGCAGCTTGGAGGGGTATGGCTACACCTTC
CASSLEGYGYTF
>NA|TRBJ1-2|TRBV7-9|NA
TGTGCCAGCGGGGGCGCAGGAGGCTATGGCTACACCTTC
CASGGAGGYGYTF
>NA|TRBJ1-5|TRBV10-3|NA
TGTGCCTCCAGCGGGGTTAATAGCAATCAGCCCCAGCATTTT
CASSGVNSNQPQHF